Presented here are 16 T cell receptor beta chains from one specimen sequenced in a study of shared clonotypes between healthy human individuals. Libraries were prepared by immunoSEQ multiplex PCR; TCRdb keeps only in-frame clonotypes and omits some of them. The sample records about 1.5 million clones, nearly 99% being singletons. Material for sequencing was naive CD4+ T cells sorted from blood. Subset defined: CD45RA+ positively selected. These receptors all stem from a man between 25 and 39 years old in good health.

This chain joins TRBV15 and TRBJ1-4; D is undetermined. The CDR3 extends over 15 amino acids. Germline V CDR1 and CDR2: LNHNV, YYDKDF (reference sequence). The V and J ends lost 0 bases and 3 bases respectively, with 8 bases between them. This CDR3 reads CATSRDGDANEKLFF. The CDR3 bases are TGTGCCACCAGCAGAGATGGGGATGCTAATGAAAAACTGTTTTTT.

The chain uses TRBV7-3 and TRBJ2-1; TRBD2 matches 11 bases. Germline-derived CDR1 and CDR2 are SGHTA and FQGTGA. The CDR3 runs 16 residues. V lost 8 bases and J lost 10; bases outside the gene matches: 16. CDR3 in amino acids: CASGPSGRTANSEQFF. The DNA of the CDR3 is TGTGCCAGCGGACCTAGCGGGAGGACTGCAAATTCGGAGCAGTTCTTC.

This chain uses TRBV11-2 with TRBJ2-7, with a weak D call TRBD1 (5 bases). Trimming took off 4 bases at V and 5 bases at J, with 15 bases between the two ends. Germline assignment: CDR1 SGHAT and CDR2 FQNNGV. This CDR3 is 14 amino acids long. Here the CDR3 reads CASSSPIKGDEQYF. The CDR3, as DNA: TGTGCCAGCAGCTCACCAATAAAAGGGGACGAGCAGTACTTC.

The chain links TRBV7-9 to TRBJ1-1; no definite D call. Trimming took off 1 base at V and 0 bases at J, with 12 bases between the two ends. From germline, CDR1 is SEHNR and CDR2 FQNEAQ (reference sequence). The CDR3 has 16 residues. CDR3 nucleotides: TGTGCCAGCAGCTTAGGTTCCTTGTCCATGAACACTGAAGCTTTCTTT. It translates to CASSLGSLSMNTEAFF.

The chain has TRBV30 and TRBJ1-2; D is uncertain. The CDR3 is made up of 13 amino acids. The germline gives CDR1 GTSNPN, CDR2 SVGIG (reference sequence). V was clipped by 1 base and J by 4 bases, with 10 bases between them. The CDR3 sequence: CAWSADGTYGYTF. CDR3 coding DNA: TGTGCCTGGAGTGCGGACGGAACCTATGGCTACACCTTC.

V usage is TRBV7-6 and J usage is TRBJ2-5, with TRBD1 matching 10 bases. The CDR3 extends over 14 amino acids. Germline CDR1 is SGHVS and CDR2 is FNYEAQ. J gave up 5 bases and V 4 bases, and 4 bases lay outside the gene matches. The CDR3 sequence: CASSSTGGEETQYF. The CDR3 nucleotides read TGTGCCAGCAGCTCGACAGGGGGCGAGGAGACCCAGTACTTC.

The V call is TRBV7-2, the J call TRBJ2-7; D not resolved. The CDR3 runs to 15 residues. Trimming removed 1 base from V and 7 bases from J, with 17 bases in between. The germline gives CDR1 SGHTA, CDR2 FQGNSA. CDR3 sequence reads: CASSLEPAALGEQYF. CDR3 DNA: TGTGCCAGCAGCTTAGAGCCGGCGGCGCTGGGTGAGCAGTACTTC. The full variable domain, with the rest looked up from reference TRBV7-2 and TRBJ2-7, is GAGVSQSPSNKVTEKGKDVELRCDPISGHTALYWYRQSLGQGLEFLIYFQGNSAPDKSGLPSDRFSAERTGGSVSTLTIQRTQQEDSAVYLCASSLEPAALGEQYFGPGTRLTVT.

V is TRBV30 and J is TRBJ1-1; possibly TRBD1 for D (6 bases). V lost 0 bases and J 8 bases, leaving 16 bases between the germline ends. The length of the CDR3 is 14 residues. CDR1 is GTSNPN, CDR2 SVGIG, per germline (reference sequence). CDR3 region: CAWSVSTGRREAFF. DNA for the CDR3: TGTGCCTGGAGTGTATCTACAGGGAGACGCGAAGCTTTCTTT.

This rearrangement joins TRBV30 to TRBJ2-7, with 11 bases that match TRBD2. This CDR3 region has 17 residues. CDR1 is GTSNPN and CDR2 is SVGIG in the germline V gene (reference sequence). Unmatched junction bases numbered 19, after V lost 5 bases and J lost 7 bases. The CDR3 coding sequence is TGTGCCTGGGAACAGGGGCCAACTAGCGGGAGAGGATTTGAGCAGTACTTC. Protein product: CAWEQGPTSGRGFEQYF.

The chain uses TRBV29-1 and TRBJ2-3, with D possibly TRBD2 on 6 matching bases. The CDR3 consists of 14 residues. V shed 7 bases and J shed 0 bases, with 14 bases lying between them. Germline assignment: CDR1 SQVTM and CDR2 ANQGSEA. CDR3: CSAPRSGSTDTQYF. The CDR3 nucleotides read TGCAGCGCCCCCCGGAGCGGGAGCACAGATACGCAGTATTTT.

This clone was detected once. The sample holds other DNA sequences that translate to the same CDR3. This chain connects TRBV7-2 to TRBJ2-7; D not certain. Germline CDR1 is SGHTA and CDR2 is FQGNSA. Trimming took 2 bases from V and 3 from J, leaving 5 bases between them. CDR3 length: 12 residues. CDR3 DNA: TGTGCCAGCAGCTTACGAAGCTACGAGCAGTACTTC. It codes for CASSLRSYEQYF.

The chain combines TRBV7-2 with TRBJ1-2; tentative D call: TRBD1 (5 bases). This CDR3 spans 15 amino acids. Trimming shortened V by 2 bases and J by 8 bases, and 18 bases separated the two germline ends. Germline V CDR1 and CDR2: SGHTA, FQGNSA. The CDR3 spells CASSLLGPHTGGYTF. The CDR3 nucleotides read TGTGCCAGCAGCTTATTGGGGCCACATACGGGCGGCTACACCTTC.

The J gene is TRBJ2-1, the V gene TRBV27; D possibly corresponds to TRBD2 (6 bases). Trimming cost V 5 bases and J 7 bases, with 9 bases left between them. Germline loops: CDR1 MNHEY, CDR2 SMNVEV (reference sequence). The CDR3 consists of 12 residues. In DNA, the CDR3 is TGTGCCAGCAGTAACCGGGAGAATGAGCAGTTCTTC. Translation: CASSNRENEQFF.

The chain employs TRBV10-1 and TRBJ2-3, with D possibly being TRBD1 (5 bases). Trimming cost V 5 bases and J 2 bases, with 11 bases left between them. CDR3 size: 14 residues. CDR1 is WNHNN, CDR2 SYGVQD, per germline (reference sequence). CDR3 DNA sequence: TGCGCCAGCAGTCGAAGGGGTATCACAGATACGCAGTATTTT. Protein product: CASSRRGITDTQYF.

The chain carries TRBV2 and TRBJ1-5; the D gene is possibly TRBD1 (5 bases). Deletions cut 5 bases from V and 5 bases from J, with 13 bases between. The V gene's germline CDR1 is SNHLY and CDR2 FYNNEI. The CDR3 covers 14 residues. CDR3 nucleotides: TGTGCCAGCAGTCCAGACAGAGGCGATCAGCCCCAGCATTTT. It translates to CASSPDRGDQPQHF.

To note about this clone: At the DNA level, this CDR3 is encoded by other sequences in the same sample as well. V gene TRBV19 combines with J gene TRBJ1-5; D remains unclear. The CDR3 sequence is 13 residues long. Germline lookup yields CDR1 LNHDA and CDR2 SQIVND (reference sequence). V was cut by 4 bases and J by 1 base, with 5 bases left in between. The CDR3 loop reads CASSSRSNQPQHF. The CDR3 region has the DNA TGTGCCAGTAGTAGCCGAAGCAATCAGCCCCAGCATTTT.